Listed here are 25 T cell receptor beta chains from one sample, sequenced in a study of blood T cells in healthy people across ages. Together with a sample-barcoded 5' primer, a J-beta primer mix was included in a second PCR lasting about 7 to 12 cycles. MiXCR, run by TCRdb on the 5' RACE reads, gives a single entry per CDR3 protein. The sample includes about 1.8 million distinct CDR3 sequences, approximately 50% of them seen just once. Sample: blood. The receptors here all came from a woman between 35 and 50 years old in good health.

This chain links TRBV12-5 with TRBJ2-7; weak D call: TRBD1 (5 bases). This CDR3 is built from 17 residues. The germline V gene encodes CDR1 LGHNT and CDR2 FRNRAP. V dropped 3 bases and J dropped 6 bases, with 24 bases sitting between them. CDR3 sequence (DNA): TGTGCTAGTGGTTTTTATCCGTTACGGCAGGGTAATGCCGAGCAGTACTTC. This gives the protein CASGFYPLRQGNAEQYF.

The V call is TRBV12-3 or TRBV12-4, the J call TRBJ2-3; the match to TRBD1 covers 7 bases. The junction had 11 bases not matched to a gene; V was cut back by 6 bases and J by 2 bases. This CDR3 contains 16 residues. DNA for the CDR3: TGTGCCAGCAGCAATATACCGGGACAGCACACAGATACGCAGTATTTT. Its protein is CASSNIPGQHTDTQYF.

This clonotype was seen more than once but under ten times. The J gene is TRBJ2-5, the V gene TRBV28, with a possible D match to TRBD1 (6 bases). Trimming took 6 bases from V and 3 from J, leaving 14 bases between them. The CDR3 loop spans 14 amino acids. Germline V gene sequence: CDR1 MDHEN, CDR2 SYDVKM. CDR3 coding DNA: TGTGCCAGCAGCCGACAGGCATTTGAAGAGACCCAGTACTTC. Amino acid sequence: CASSRQAFEETQYF.

This clonotype was seen more than once but under ten times. The CDR3 is CASSPGQVNTYEQYF. CDR3 sequence (DNA): TGTGCCAGCAGTCCGGGACAGGTGAATACCTACGAGCAGTACTTC. The V call is TRBV27, the J call TRBJ2-7; 8 bases fit TRBD1. V trimming: 5 bases; J trimming: 2 bases; junction bases outside the gene matches: 8. Germline CDR1 is MNHEY and CDR2 is SMNVEV (reference sequence). CDR3 length: 15 amino acids.

This chain links TRBV29-1 with TRBJ2-2, with TRBD1 identical over 11 bases. J gave up 4 bases and V 6 bases, and 4 bases lay outside the gene matches. The CDR3 has 14 amino acids. Germline V lookup: CDR1 SQVTM, CDR2 ANQGSEA. The CDR3 DNA reads TGCAGCGTCCCCGGGACAGGGGGCACCGGGGAGCTGTTTTTT. This sequence encodes CSVPGTGGTGELFF.

The chain joins TRBV5-5 to TRBJ1-1, with 8 bases that match TRBD1. The V gene end was trimmed by 4 bases and the J gene end by 1 base; junction bases not matched to a gene: 6. Germline-derived CDR1 and CDR2 are SGHKS and YYEKEE (reference sequence). This CDR3 contains 15 residues. The CDR3 DNA sequence: TGTGCCAGCAGCCTTACGACAGGGGCGAACACTGAAGCTTTCTTT. Translated: CASSLTTGANTEAFF.

This sequence joins TRBV11-1 and TRBJ2-6, with 8 positions matching TRBD1. Germline V CDR1 and CDR2: SGHAT, FQDESV (reference sequence). V lost 2 bases and J lost 0; bases outside the gene matches: 6. There are 18 residues in the CDR3. For the CDR3, the DNA is TGTGCCAGCAGCTTAAGACAGGGGATGAGCTCTGGGGCCAACGTCCTGACTTTC. It translates to CASSLRQGMSSGANVLTF.

This clonotype was seen more than once but under ten times. CDR3 sequence (DNA): TGTGCCAGCAGCGTTAGCGGGGGCCTCCACAATGAGCAGTTCTTC. It specifies CASSVSGGLHNEQFF. The chain combines TRBV3-1 with TRBJ2-1; 9 nucleotides align to TRBD2. V shed 5 bases and J 5 bases; nucleotides not matched to a gene: 7. From germline, CDR1 is LGHDT and CDR2 YNNKEL (reference sequence). CDR3 size: 15 residues.

There are a few counts of this clonotype. The V call is TRBV20-1, the J call TRBJ2-4; TRBD1 matches at 10 bases. The end of the DNA aligns better with TRBJ2-7, so the J call may be wrong. The germline gives CDR1 DFQATT, CDR2 SNEGSKA (reference sequence). The CDR3 extends over 14 amino acids. The CDR3 sequence: CSARKPGTGDEQYF. The CDR3, as DNA: TGCAGTGCTAGAAAACCAGGGACAGGGGACGAGCAGTACTTC.

The chain combines TRBV7-3 with TRBJ1-2, with D perhaps matching TRBD1 (6 bases). The CDR3 runs 15 residues. Germline V gene data show CDR1 as SGHTA and CDR2 as FQGTGA. V was trimmed by 3 bases and J by 2 bases, leaving 13 bases between them. The CDR3 reads CASSLYRQENYGYTF. In nucleotides, the CDR3 is TGTGCCAGCAGCTTGTATCGACAGGAGAACTATGGCTACACCTTC.

As to this clonotype: The germline gene is not matched at one end of the junction; a read error may be the cause. This chain uses TRBV4-1 with TRBJ2-6, with TRBD1 matching over 8 bases. Germline V lookup: CDR1 MGHRA, CDR2 YSYEKL. The CDR3 runs to 19 residues. CDR3: CASSQVFGQGFSGASVLTF. The DNA of the CDR3 is TGCGCCAGCAGCCAAGTCTTCGGACAGGGTTTCTCTGGGGCCAGCGTCCTGACTTTC.

This clonotype showed up just a few times. The rearrangement joins TRBV7-2 to TRBJ1-4, with D uncertain. V was pared by 7 bases and J by 1 base, with 4 bases between. There are 12 residues in the CDR3. Germline V gives CDR1 SGHTA, CDR2 FQGNSA. The CDR3 region is CASTRTNEKLFF. The CDR3 DNA reads TGTGCCAGCACCCGAACTAATGAAAAACTGTTTTTT.

V and J are TRBV9 and TRBJ2-7; the D is unclear. The J call may be in error: the DNA end matches TRBJ2-5 better. Germline V gene data show CDR1 as SGDLS and CDR2 as YYNGEE. CDR3 length: 13 residues. The CDR3 DNA is TGTGCCAGCAGCGTAGGGCAGGCGGAGACCCAGTACTTC. It is translated as CASSVGQAETQYF.

This clonotype turned up a few times. The rearrangement joins TRBV7-9 to TRBJ1-6, with D possibly being TRBD1 (5 bases). Between the trimmed V and J ends, which lost 5 bases and 7 bases, there was a span of 15 bases. Germline V gene lookup returns CDR1 SEHNR and CDR2 FQNEAQ (reference sequence). The CDR3 extends over 15 amino acids. The CDR3 DNA is TGTGCCAGCAGCACCGGGGCCGGCCAAAATTCACCCCTCCACTTT. Its protein product is CASSTGAGQNSPLHF.

The chain joins TRBV15 to TRBJ2-5; tentatively, D is TRBD1 (5 bases). The V gene lost 1 base and the J gene lost 5 bases, with 20 bases spanning the gap. This CDR3 has 17 residues. The germline CDR1 and CDR2 sequences are LNHNV and YYDKDF (reference sequence). The CDR3 loop reads CATSRGSPGPSGETQYF. CDR3 DNA sequence: TGTGCCACCAGCAGAGGCTCACCCGGGCCGTCAGGGGAGACCCAGTACTTC.

V is TRBV14 and J is TRBJ2-7, with 7 bases matching TRBD2. V lost 4 bases, J lost 3 bases, and 9 bases stayed unmatched. The germline gives CDR1 SGHDN, CDR2 FVKESK. The CDR3 runs to 15 residues. The CDR3 nucleotides are TGTGCCAGCAGCCCAGGACGAGCGGGGTTCTACGAGCAGTACTTC. As protein: CASSPGRAGFYEQYF.

The V call is TRBV5-1, the J call TRBJ2-5; a possible D gene is TRBD1 (7 bases). Germline V gene sequence: CDR1 SGHRS, CDR2 YFSETQ. This CDR3 is 14 amino acids long. V was clipped by 0 bases and J by 6 bases, with 12 bases between them. CDR3 in DNA: TGCGCCAGCAGCTTGGGACAGGGAGGAAAGACCCAGTACTTC. Translated: CASSLGQGGKTQYF.

Only a few counts were recorded for this clonotype. The chain has TRBV20-1 and TRBJ2-5, with 11 bases matching TRBD2. CDR1 DFQATT and CDR2 SNEGSKA come from the germline V gene (reference sequence). With 1 base clipped from V and 5 bases from J, the junction kept 9 bases outside the gene matches. The CDR3 has 16 amino acids. In DNA form, the CDR3 reads TGCAGTGCTAGAGTCCATAGCGGGGGGGCCGTGGAGACCCAGTACTTC. Translating gives CSARVHSGGAVETQYF.

This chain joins TRBV29-1 and TRBJ1-1; D is unresolved. Trimming removed 5 bases from V and 6 bases from J, with 16 bases in between. The germline V gene encodes CDR1 SQVTM and CDR2 ANQGSEA. This CDR3 spans 13 amino acids. This CDR3 is CSVSSSGWAEAFF. The CDR3 region has the DNA TGCAGCGTTAGTTCGTCCGGATGGGCTGAAGCTTTCTTT. Looking up the rest from reference TRBV29-1 and TRBJ1-1 gives the full variable domain: SAVISQKPSRDICQRGTSLTIQCQVDSQVTMMFWYRQQPGQSLTLIATANQGSEATYESGFVIDKFPISRPNLTFSTLTVSNMSPEDSSIYLCSVSSSGWAEAFFGQGTRLTVV.

The chain is built from TRBV27 and TRBJ2-5; TRBD2 matches 8 bases. Germline V CDR1 and CDR2: MNHEY, SMNVEV (reference sequence). V was clipped by 1 base and J by 1 base; unmatched bases: 23. CDR3 size: 22 residues. The CDR3 DNA follows: TGTGCCAGCAGTTTATTTTCTCTCGCCGTCCCGGGACTAGAGGGGGGCCAAGAGACCCAGTACTTC. Its protein product is CASSLFSLAVPGLEGGQETQYF.

The chain couples TRBV13 to TRBJ2-5; the D gene is possibly TRBD2 (6 bases). CDR1 and CDR2 (germline): PRHDT, FYEKMQ (reference sequence). The CDR3 consists of 14 residues. Trimming took off 5 bases at V and 4 bases at J, with 14 bases between the two ends. The chain's CDR3 is CASSPAGLPETQYF. In DNA, the CDR3 is TGTGCCAGCAGCCCCGCGGGGCTCCCAGAGACCCAGTACTTC.

In its sample, this clonotype was seen a few times. The rearrangement joins TRBV21-1 to TRBJ1-6; the D call of TRBD1 is as the table states it, not checked on the DNA. TRBV21-1 is a known pseudogene. This CDR3 comprises 16 residues. The CDR3 protein is CASSRPTYRAISPLHF. CDR3 nucleotide sequence: TGTGCCAGCAGCAGACCGACGTACAGGGCTATTTCACCCCTCCACTTT.

The CDR3 nucleotides read TGTGCCAGCAGCCGTACAGGGGGGGACGAGACCCAGTACTTC. Translating gives CASSRTGGDETQYF. This chain links TRBV11-2 with TRBJ2-5; D perhaps matches TRBD1 (8 bases). Germline CDR1 is SGHAT and CDR2 is FQNNGV. The V end lost 5 bases, the J end lost 5 bases, and 15 bases lay between the germline ends. The CDR3 loop spans 14 amino acids. The whole variable domain, filled in from reference TRBV11-2 and TRBJ2-5, reads EAGVAQSPRYKIIEKRQSVAFWCNPISGHATLYWYQQILGQGPKLLIQFQNNGVVDDSQLPKDRFSAERLKGVDSTLKIQPAKLEDSAVYLCASSRTGGDETQYFGPGTRLLVL.

This clonotype was picked up a small number of times. The gene calls are TRBV28 and TRBJ1-2, with D perhaps TRBD1 (6 bases). The CDR3 length is 14 residues. Germline-derived CDR1 and CDR2 are MDHEN and SYDVKM. V was cut by 6 bases and J by 5 bases, with 16 bases left in between. DNA of the CDR3: TGTGCCAGCAGCCCCTACGGGGGCGGGTATGGCTACACCTTC. Amino acids: CASSPYGGGYGYTF.

The chain recombines TRBV24-1 with TRBJ1-5; no definite D call. Germline V gene lookup returns CDR1 KGHDR and CDR2 SFDVKD. Trimming shortened V by 5 bases and J by 0 bases, and 10 bases separated the two germline ends. The CDR3 runs to 15 residues. The CDR3: CATSGEEGSNQPQHF. DNA of the CDR3: TGTGCCACCAGTGGGGAGGAGGGTAGCAATCAGCCCCAGCATTTT.